This T cell receptor (beta chain) was captured by sequencing in a study of tumor and adjacent non-tumor tissue in lung cancer. The library came from three nested PCR rounds adapted from ARM-PCR protocols. TCRdb re-derived calls from the multiplex PCR reads in MiXCR, one entry per CDR3 protein. The table records 200,000 to 250,000 distinct CDR3 sequences, around 70% of them present only once. The germline V gene encodes CDR1 DFQATT and CDR2 SNEGSKA (reference sequence). CDR3 length equals 16 residues. The J segment lost 3 bases and the V segment lost 3 bases, leaving 13 bases of the junction unmatched. The template was RNA from unsorted bulk tissue. This clonotype was detected many times.

This clonotype was obtained from a man in his fifties or sixties with non-small cell lung cancer. V gene TRBV20-1 combines with J gene TRBJ1-1; 7 positions agree with TRBD1. Sequences were obtained from lung tumor tissue. The CDR3 nucleotides read TGCAGTGCTAGGACACAGGGGCGTGGAAGTTACACTGAAGCTTTCTTT. Its translation: CSARTQGRGSYTEAFF.